Listed below are T cell receptor beta chains from one sample, sequenced in a study of cytomegalovirus exposure and HLA in healthy donors. This table comes from immunoSEQ multiplex PCR, and its TCRdb copy is limited to in-frame clones, with some not included. The sample lists about 76,000 clones, around three quarters occurring once. Sequenced sample: PBMCs. The receptors come from a man aged 25 to 45 in good health and CMV-seronegative. The CDR3 runs from the conserved cysteine through the conserved F or W. D genes are given only for firm matches. Only part of the rows carry a size: once, few, many, or a class if the clone is expanded.

clone size | J gene | D gene | V gene | CDR3 protein | CDR3 DNA
NA | TRBJ2-7 | TRBD1 | TRBV29-1 | CSVVRGRREQYF | TGCAGCGTTGTCAGGGGGCGCAGGGAGCAGTACTTC
NA | TRBJ1-5 | TRBD1 | TRBV11-2 | CASSPRTGCQPQHF | TGTGCCAGCAGCCCCCGGACAGGTTGTCAGCCCCAGCATTTT
NA | TRBJ1-1 | TRBD1 | TRBV18 | CASSTGARLNTEAFF | TGTGCCAGCTCAACAGGGGCCAGATTGAACACTGAAGCTTTCTTT
NA | TRBJ2-2 | TRBD1 | TRBV14 | CASSQSMTGSMDGELFF | TGTGCCAGCAGCCAATCAATGACAGGGTCAATGGACGGGGAGCTGTTTTTT
few | TRBJ2-3 | TRBD2 | TRBV7-8 | CASSLPGDYNTDTQYF | TGTGCCAGCAGCTTACCGGGGGACTATAACACAGATACGCAGTATTTT
NA | TRBJ2-3 | TRBD2 | TRBV5-4 | CASSPRWTSGGPGSTDTQYF | TGTGCCAGCAGCCCCCGCTGGACTAGCGGGGGGCCGGGGAGCACAGATACGCAGTATTTT
NA | TRBJ1-1 | NA | TRBV5-1 | CASSLGTVNTEAFF | TGCGCCAGCAGCTTGGGGACAGTGAACACTGAAGCTTTCTTT
NA | TRBJ1-5 | TRBD1 | TRBV6-1 | CASSASGTGYSNQPQHF | TGTGCCAGCAGTGCCTCCGGGACAGGGTATAGCAATCAGCCCCAGCATTTT
NA | TRBJ2-7 | NA | TRBV6-5 | CASRRDGIGVEQYF | TGTGCCAGCAGACGTGACGGGATTGGTGTGGAGCAGTACTTC
NA | TRBJ2-1 | NA | TRBV29-1 | CSALRRRGNEQFF | TGCAGCGCCTTACGAAGGAGGGGCAATGAGCAGTTCTTC
NA | TRBJ2-7 | TRBD2 | TRBV7-9 | CASSLGREGKVYEQYF | TGTGCCAGCAGCTTGGGGCGGGAGGGTAAAGTGTACGAGCAGTACTTC
NA | TRBJ1-5 | NA | TRBV6-1 | CASSRQFSRQPQHF | TGTGCCAGCAGTCGACAGTTTTCGAGACAGCCCCAGCATTTT
NA | TRBJ2-2 | TRBD1 | TRBV5-8 | CASSSRPTGSGELFF | TGTGCCAGCAGCTCCCGGCCGACAGGGTCCGGGGAGCTGTTTTTT
few | TRBJ2-3 | NA | TRBV29-1 | CSVRGRSTDTQYF | TGCAGCGTCAGGGGACGGAGCACAGATACGCAGTATTTT
NA | TRBJ2-7 | TRBD1 | TRBV27 | CASTPAGTASSYEQYF | TGTGCCAGCACCCCGGCCGGGACAGCTAGCTCCTACGAGCAGTACTTC
NA | TRBJ1-2 | TRBD1 | TRBV15 | CATSKQGAHGYTF | TGTGCCACCAGCAAACAGGGGGCCCATGGCTACACCTTC
few | TRBJ1-3 | NA | TRBV4-3 | CASSKNPGDTIYF | TGCGCCAGCAGCAAAAACCCCGGTGACACCATATATTTT
few | TRBJ2-7 | NA | TRBV7-9 | CASSSPSSYEQYF | TGTGCCAGCAGCTCCCCGTCCTCCTACGAGCAGTACTTC
NA | TRBJ1-4 | NA | TRBV7-9 | CASSSHLSGEKLFF | TGTGCCAGCAGCTCCCATCTCTCGGGGGAAAAACTGTTTTTT
NA | TRBJ2-7 | TRBD2 | TRBV4-2 | CASSQGASGRAIEQYF | TGTGCCAGCAGCCAAGGGGCTAGCGGGAGGGCGATTGAGCAGTACTTC
few | TRBJ2-1 | NA | TRBV7-9 | CASSPSLDFHEQFF | TGTGCCAGCAGCCCAAGCCTGGACTTCCATGAGCAGTTCTTC
once | TRBJ1-2 | NA | TRBV6-4 | CASSDGTRYGYTF | TGTGCCAGCAGTGACGGGACAAGATATGGCTACACCTTC
NA | TRBJ1-2 | TRBD1 | TRBV4-3 | CASRNSGTGDFGYTF | TGCGCCAGCAGGAACTCCGGGACAGGGGATTTCGGCTACACCTTC
NA | TRBJ2-7 | NA | TRBV4-1 | CASSPDPYYEQYF | TGCGCCAGCAGCCCTGATCCCTACTACGAGCAGTACTTC
NA | TRBJ1-2 | TRBD1 | TRBV27 | CASSTGTGSGYTF | TGTGCCAGCAGTACCGGGACAGGGTCTGGCTACACCTTC
NA | TRBJ2-1 | TRBD1 | TRBV27 | CALGQGAFNEQFF | TGTGCCCTGGGACAGGGGGCTTTCAATGAGCAGTTCTTC
NA | TRBJ1-5 | NA | TRBV23-1 | CASSRRGCNQPQHF | TGCGCCAGCAGTCGCAGGGGTTGCAATCAGCCCCAGCATTTT
NA | TRBJ1-2 | NA | TRBV30 | CAWSVGVTGGYTF | TGTGCCTGGAGTGTCGGAGTCACAGGCGGCTACACCTTC
NA | TRBJ1-6 | NA | TRBV30 | CAWSLSGSYNSPLHF | TGTGCCTGGAGTCTTTCAGGCTCCTATAATTCACCCCTCCACTTT
NA | TRBJ1-2 | TRBD1 | TRBV27 | CASSSRQGLSYGYTF | TGTGCCAGCAGTTCTCGACAGGGGCTCTCCTATGGCTACACCTTC
NA | TRBJ2-1 | TRBD1 | TRBV5-1 | CASSPNSLRGHPGYNEQFF | TGCGCCAGCAGCCCCAATTCACTCAGGGGGCATCCCGGGTACAATGAGCAGTTCTTC
few | TRBJ2-5 | TRBD2 | TRBV7-9 | CASSGTRVETQYF | TGTGCCAGCTCCGGGACTAGAGTGGAGACCCAGTACTTC
NA | TRBJ2-5 | NA | TRBV28 | CASTSRSEFQETQYF | TGTGCCAGCACCAGTAGGAGTGAATTCCAAGAGACCCAGTACTTC
NA | TRBJ1-4 | TRBD1 | TRBV5-1 | CASSKQGAGEKLFF | TGCGCCAGCAGCAAACAGGGGGCGGGGGAAAAACTGTTTTTT
NA | TRBJ2-1 | NA | TRBV4-1 | CASGSKTGNEQFF | TGCGCCAGCGGCTCGAAGACGGGGAATGAGCAGTTCTTC
once | TRBJ2-7 | TRBD1 | TRBV19 | CASSVTGGTLFEQYF | TGTGCCAGTAGCGTAACAGGGGGGACCTTGTTCGAGCAGTACTTC
NA | TRBJ1-2 | NA | TRBV5-1 | CASSPGVVYGYTF | TGCGCCAGCAGCCCGGGGGTGGTGTATGGCTACACCTTC
NA | TRBJ2-2 | TRBD2 | TRBV12-5 | CASGLSGGTTGELFF | TGTGCTAGTGGACTTAGCGGGGGGACCACCGGGGAGCTGTTTTTT
few | TRBJ1-2 | NA | TRBV15 | CATSRTGLGYGYTF | TGTGCCACCAGCAGGACAGGCCTTGGCTATGGCTACACCTTC
NA | TRBJ2-3 | NA | TRBV4-3 | CASSTGGQDTQYF | TGCGCCAGCAGTACGGGGGGCCAAGATACGCAGTATTTT
NA | TRBJ2-1 | NA | TRBV7-9 | CASSLVQETGEQFF | TGTGCCAGCAGCTTAGTGCAGGAGACGGGGGAGCAGTTCTTC
NA | TRBJ2-7 | NA | TRBV18 | CASSFRRGGEQYF | TGTGCCAGCTCCTTTAGGCGGGGTGGCGAGCAGTACTTC
NA | TRBJ1-2 | NA | TRBV4-1 | CASSQERRGGYTF | TGCGCCAGCAGCCAAGAGCGAAGGGGTGGCTACACCTTC
NA | TRBJ2-2 | NA | TRBV27 | CASSLYPPSSTDANTGELFF | TGTGCCAGCAGTTTATACCCACCCTCTAGCACGGATGCGAACACCGGGGAGCTGTTTTTT
few | TRBJ1-5 | NA | TRBV6-1 | CASREAGARQPQHF | TGTGCCAGCAGGGAAGCAGGAGCCCGTCAGCCCCAGCATTTT
NA | TRBJ1-5 | NA | TRBV6-6 | CASSYVRQPNQPQHF | TGTGCCAGCAGTTATGTAAGACAGCCGAATCAGCCCCAGCATTTT
few | TRBJ2-1 | NA | TRBV6-6 | CASKPAAGVNEQFF | TGTGCCAGCAAACCGGCGGCAGGGGTAAATGAGCAGTTCTTC
NA | TRBJ2-7 | TRBD2 | TRBV6-5 | CASRGTSYEQYF | TGTGCCAGCAGGGGGACTAGCTACGAGCAGTACTTC
NA | TRBJ2-3 | TRBD2 | TRBV6-4 | CASSEGLPTDTQYF | TGTGCCAGCAGTGAGGGACTACCCACAGATACGCAGTATTTT
few | TRBJ2-1 | NA | TRBV2 | CASSEKHTEQFF | TGTGCCAGCAGTGAAAAACACACCGAGCAGTTCTTC
NA | TRBJ1-4 | NA | TRBV2 | CASSEVGRGSTNEKLFF | TGTGCCAGCAGTGAAGTGGGGAGGGGCTCAACTAATGAAAAACTGTTTTTT
NA | TRBJ2-3 | NA | TRBV4-3 | CASSQEQRRTDTQYF | TGCGCCAGCAGCCAAGAACAGCGGCGCACAGATACGCAGTATTTT
NA | TRBJ2-1 | TRBD2 | TRBV11-1 | CASSPGGSYNEQFF | TGTGCCAGCAGCCCGGGGGGCTCCTACAATGAGCAGTTCTTC
NA | TRBJ1-6 | NA | TRBV14 | CASSLRGRGGSSPLHF | TGTGCCAGCAGCCTAAGAGGACGGGGGGGTAGTTCACCCCTCCACTTT
NA | TRBJ2-5 | TRBD2 | TRBV2 | CASYSSGRPNPTQETQYF | TGTGCCAGCTACTCTAGCGGGAGACCCAACCCTACCCAAGAGACCCAGTACTTC
NA | TRBJ2-7 | NA | TRBV18 | CASSPRSTGYEQYF | TGTGCCAGCTCACCAAGGAGTACTGGCTACGAGCAGTACTTC
NA | TRBJ1-2 | NA | TRBV27 | CASSFRPSGDYGYTF | TGTGCCAGCAGTTTTAGGCCCTCGGGAGACTATGGCTACACCTTC
NA | TRBJ2-2 | NA | TRBV6-5 | CASSPQGRGELFF | TGTGCCAGCAGCCCCCAGGGGCGTGGGGAGCTGTTTTTT
NA | TRBJ2-4 | NA | TRBV2 | CASSVTEIAKNIQYF | TGTGCCAGCAGTGTGACGGAGATAGCCAAAAACATTCAGTACTTC
NA | TRBJ2-7 | TRBD1 | TRBV4-3 | CASSPDRGAYEQYF | TGCGCCAGCAGCCCCGACAGGGGCGCTTACGAGCAGTACTTC